The entry below describes one T cell receptor beta chain. Sorting used thawed, overnight-rested PBMC stained with anti-CD3, a viability dye and GMM-loaded CD1B tetramer. The lipid loaded on the CD1B tetramers was C32 glucose monomycolate from Rhodococcus equi. Approximately 100,000 tetramer-negative cells were sorted from each donor. This sample was included in a study of T cells in tuberculosis. The J segment lost 4 bases and the V segment lost 5 bases, leaving 10 bases of the junction unmatched. The CDR3 spans 15 residues. Germline assignment: CDR1 LNHDA and CDR2 SQIVND (reference sequence). Libraries were prepared by immunoSEQ multiplex PCR; TCRdb keeps only in-frame clonotypes and omits some of them. Among about 88,000 clones listed, around 90% were seen once.

This chain joins TRBV19 and TRBJ1-2; 7 nucleotides agree with TRBD1. This TCR derives from an adult woman with latent tuberculosis. Sequenced sample: CD1b-GMM tetramer-negative cells sorted from PBMCs. In DNA form, the CDR3 reads TGTGCCAGTAGTTTAACCGGGACAGATATCTATGGCTACACCTTC. This sequence encodes CASSLTGTDIYGYTF.